The 7 T cell receptor beta chains listed next were all sequenced from one sample in a study of cytomegalovirus exposure and HLA in healthy donors. The repertoire was sequenced with immunoSEQ multiplex PCR; TCRdb's copy has only in-frame clones and lacks some. The sample includes 150,000 to 200,000 clones, 85% to 90% of them seen just once. The specimen was PBMCs. These receptor sequences come from a woman under 30 in good health and CMV-seropositive.

The table lists this clone with a count of one. The rearrangement links TRBV9 to TRBJ2-1, with D perhaps TRBD2 (5 bases). V shed 0 bases and J shed 4 bases, with 14 bases lying between them. CDR3 length: 16 amino acids. Per the germline V gene, CDR1 is SGDLS and CDR2 is YYNGEE. This chain's CDR3 is CASSVGTWGGYNEQFF. CDR3 nucleotide sequence: TGTGCCAGCAGCGTAGGGACTTGGGGTGGGTACAATGAGCAGTTCTTC.

This clone showed up just once. It is unclear where the CDR3 begins or ends on the DNA, so no DNA is shown, and the CDR3 is as TCRdb lists it. J is TRBJ2-2 and V is TRBV2; the D segment call TRBD2 is taken from the table without a DNA check. Termini included, the CDR3 measures 14 amino acids. Per the germline V gene, CDR1 is SNHLY and CDR2 is FYNNEI. The CDR3 is CASSRGFGAGELFF.

This clone was picked up one time. The rearrangement joins TRBV6-5 to TRBJ2-2, with TRBD1 matching 9 bases. The CDR3 runs to 16 residues. CDR1 is MNHEY and CDR2 is SVGAGI in the germline V gene. V trimming: 2 bases; J trimming: 6 bases; junction bases outside the gene matches: 7. As DNA, the CDR3 is TGTGCCAGCAGTTACGACCGGGACAGGGTGGCCGGGGAGCTGTTTTTT. As protein: CASSYDRDRVAGELFF.

The V call is TRBV7-6, the J call TRBJ2-5; no clear D gene. Per the germline V gene, CDR1 is SGHVS and CDR2 is FNYEAQ. The V and J ends lost 0 bases and 5 bases respectively, with 4 bases between them. This CDR3 contains 12 residues. The CDR3 protein is CASSLARETQYF. The CDR3 DNA sequence: TGTGCCAGCAGCTTAGCGCGGGAGACCCAGTACTTC.

V gene TRBV28 combines with J gene TRBJ2-1; D is unresolved. The CDR3 totals 15 residues. V lost 6 bases, J lost 0 bases, and 12 bases lay in between. Looked up from germline, CDR1 is MDHEN and CDR2 is SYDVKM. CDR3 nucleotide sequence: TGTGCCAGCAGCCTTAGCTTTAGCTCCTACAATGAGCAGTTCTTC. Translated, it gives CASSLSFSSYNEQFF.

The V call is TRBV5-4, the J call TRBJ1-5, with D perhaps TRBD1 (6 bases). The CDR3 sequence is 13 residues long. The V end lost 1 base, the J end lost 7 bases, and 9 bases lay between the germline ends. CDR1 is SGHNT and CDR2 is YYREEE in the germline V gene (reference sequence). Here the CDR3 reads CASSLQGRQPQHF. CDR3 nucleotide sequence: TGTGCCAGCAGCTTGCAGGGGCGGCAGCCCCAGCATTTT.

The V call is TRBV4-1, the J call TRBJ2-1; 13 bases are shared with TRBD2. CDR1 and CDR2 from the germline V gene are MGHRA and YSYEKL. This CDR3 has 16 residues. Losses at the gene ends were 6 bases for V and 4 bases for J; bases not matched to a gene: 6. The CDR3 sequence: CASSRSTSGGYNEQFF. CDR3 in DNA: TGCGCCAGCAGTCGCTCGACTAGCGGGGGGTACAATGAGCAGTTCTTC.